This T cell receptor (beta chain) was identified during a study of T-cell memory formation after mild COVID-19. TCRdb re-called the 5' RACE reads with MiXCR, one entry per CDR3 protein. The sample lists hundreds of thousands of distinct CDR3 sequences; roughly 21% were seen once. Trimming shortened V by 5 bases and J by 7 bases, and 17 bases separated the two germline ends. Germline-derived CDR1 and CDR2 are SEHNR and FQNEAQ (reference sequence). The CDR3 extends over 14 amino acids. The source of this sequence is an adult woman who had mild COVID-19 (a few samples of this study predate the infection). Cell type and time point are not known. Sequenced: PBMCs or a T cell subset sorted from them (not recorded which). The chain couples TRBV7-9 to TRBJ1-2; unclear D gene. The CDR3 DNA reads TGTGCCAGCAGCCCCCATGGCGAGGGAGGTGGCTACACCTTC. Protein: CASSPHGEGGGYTF.